This T cell receptor beta chain appears in the sequencing data of a study of Ad26.COV2.S vaccination and SARS-CoV-2 variants. Produced via immunoSEQ multiplex PCR; TCRdb's table is partial and in-frame only. The sample consists of a few hundred thousand clones, roughly 84% of them appearing once. This CDR3 is 16 amino acids long. The germline V gene has CDR1 SGHTA and CDR2 FQGNSA. V shed 4 bases and J 2 bases; nucleotides not matched to a gene: 8. The sample's treatment: some 19 received Ad26.COV2.S at low or high dose, single or two shots; 5 received placebo; per-sample allocation not given. Sampling took place 63 days after the first vaccine or placebo injection. The study used a vaccine consisting of an Ad26 vector that expressed Wuhan-strain SARS-CoV-2 spike. This clone was recorded once. As yet, its antigen is unknown. Findings and caveats of the study: Compared with placebo recipients, vaccine recipients had higher spike-specific TCR breadth. Recipients of either vaccine or placebo displayed similar breadth of non-spike TCRs.

Sequences were derived from peripheral blood, sampled in a trial of Ad26.COV2.S vaccine versus placebo. The clonotype originates from a person aged 18 to 65 who received the Ad26.COV2.S COVID-19 vaccine or a placebo. This sequence joins TRBV7-2 and TRBJ2-3, with 8 positions matching TRBD2. CDR3 nucleotides: TGTGCCAGCAGCTCGCGGACTAGCTCCTTCACAGATACGCAGTATTTT. Translating it yields CASSSRTSSFTDTQYF.